The TCR beta chain described here comes from a study of cytomegalovirus exposure and HLA in healthy donors. Healthy individuals who donated bone marrow served as the donors. The germline V gene encodes CDR1 MGHDK and CDR2 SYGVNS. The CDR3 is made up of 16 amino acids. V shed 0 bases and J 2 bases; nucleotides not matched to a gene: 6. PCR used 60 Vbeta primers and 13 Jbeta primers. Method: immunoSEQ multiplex PCR; TCRdb's copy keeps in-frame clones and lacks some. The sample carries approximately 59,000 clones, 70% to 80% recorded once. The sequencing input was PBMCs. The TCR sequence derives from a girl aged 10-17 years in good health and CMV-seropositive. The chain joins TRBV25-1 to TRBJ2-5; the match to TRBD2 covers 7 bases. The DNA of the CDR3 is TGTGCCAGCAGTGAATATCAATCTAGCGGTCAAGAGACCCAGTACTTC. Translating it yields CASSEYQSSGQETQYF.